This T cell receptor beta chain was obtained from a study of regulatory T cells in long-lasting Graves disease. Germline assignment: CDR1 LGHDT and CDR2 YNNKEL (reference sequence). The CDR3 has 15 amino acids. V was pared by 4 bases and J by 6 bases, with 5 bases of the junction left unmatched. Time point given: newly diagnosed GD, antithyroid drugs for less than 3 months. Making the TCR library involved RNA that had been extracted from PBMCs. TCR beta libraries were built with iRepertoire HTBI primers and Arm-PCR of CDR3 regions. One entry per CDR3 protein, called by TCRdb with MiXCR from the multiplex PCR reads. The sample includes hundreds of thousands of distinct CDR3 sequences, less than 20% seen only once; the top ten take 15% to 20%. This sample was shared with a second study, whose subject was T cells in Graves' hyperthyroidism and ophthalmopathy.

V and J are TRBV3-1 and TRBJ2-7, with TRBD2 identical over 14 bases. This clonotype originated in a woman between 25 and 40 years old with Graves disease. Sequencing used peripheral blood mononuclear cells (PBMCs), obtained at new diagnosis, from a patient treated with antithyroid drugs. As DNA, the CDR3 is TGTGCCAGCAGCCGCACCGGGACTAGCGGGAGCGAGCAGTACTTC. Protein product: CASSRTGTSGSEQYF.